A selection of T cell receptor beta chains follows, all from one sample in a study of cytomegalovirus exposure and HLA in healthy donors. Sequenced by immunoSEQ multiplex PCR; TCRdb stores in-frame clones only, minus some. This sample has about 160,000 clones, with approximately 85% found just once. The sample was PBMCs. These receptors were collected from a girl aged 2-10 years in good health and CMV-seropositive. Each CDR3 is given with its conserved first and last residue. The D gene is left open where the match is weak. The size field is filled for only some rows; it gives once, few, many or a size class.

J: TRBJ2-6
size: once
D: -
V: TRBV28
CDR3: CASSIEPGHNFVLNVLTF
DNA: TGTGCCAGCAGTATAGAACCGGGACACAATTTTGTTCTCAACGTCCTGACTTTC

J: TRBJ2-3
size: -
D: -
V: TRBV5-1
CDR3: CASSFPGKDTQYF
DNA: TGCGCCAGCAGCTTTCCCGGGAAAGATACGCAGTATTTT

J: TRBJ2-1
size: -
D: -
V: TRBV7-9
CDR3: CASSQGASGALYNEQFF
DNA: TGTGCCAGCAGCCAGGGGGCTAGCGGGGCCTTATACAATGAGCAGTTCTTC

J: TRBJ2-7
size: -
D: -
V: TRBV5-1
CDR3: CASSLEYRVYEQYF
DNA: TGCGCCAGCAGCTTGGAATACAGGGTCTACGAGCAGTACTTC

J: TRBJ2-1
size: -
D: -
V: TRBV5-1
CDR3: CASSLVSVSYNEQFF
DNA: TGCGCCAGCAGCTTGGTTTCCGTCTCCTACAATGAGCAGTTCTTC

J: TRBJ2-7
size: -
D: -
V: TRBV29-1
CDR3: CSVKRASYEQYF
DNA: TGCAGCGTAAAGCGGGCCTCCTACGAGCAGTACTTC

J: TRBJ2-1
size: -
D: TRBD1
V: TRBV5-1
CDR3: CASSSRTGGYNEQFF
DNA: TGCGCCAGCAGCTCGAGGACAGGGGGCTACAATGAGCAGTTCTTC

J: TRBJ2-1
size: -
D: TRBD2
V: TRBV13
CDR3: CASSEVAGVRFF
DNA: TGTGCCAGCAGCGAAGTAGCGGGAGTACGGTTCTTC

J: TRBJ2-1
size: -
D: TRBD2
V: TRBV2
CDR3: CASSDRSLAGTGEQFF
DNA: TGTGCCAGCAGTGATAGATCACTAGCGGGAACGGGTGAGCAGTTCTTC

J: TRBJ2-3
size: -
D: TRBD1
V: TRBV7-3
CDR3: CASSSTGVGTDTQYF
DNA: TGTGCCAGCAGCTCGACAGGGGTTGGCACAGATACGCAGTATTTT

J: TRBJ1-2
size: -
D: TRBD1
V: TRBV7-9
CDR3: CASSLGQGVAYGYTF
DNA: TGTGCCAGCAGCTTAGGACAGGGTGTCGCATATGGCTACACCTTC

J: TRBJ1-3
size: -
D: -
V: TRBV12-2
CDR3: CASRRDRAHSGNTIYF
DNA: TGTGCAAGTCGCCGTGACAGGGCGCACTCTGGAAACACCATATATTTT

J: TRBJ2-2
size: -
D: TRBD2
V: TRBV5-6
CDR3: CASSLVAGESAGELFF
DNA: TGTGCCAGCAGCTTGGTTGCGGGAGAGTCAGCCGGGGAGCTGTTTTTT

J: TRBJ2-5
size: -
D: -
V: TRBV30
CDR3: CAWSVKAAQYF
DNA: TGTGCCTGGAGTGTAAAGGCGGCCCAGTACTTC

J: TRBJ2-2
size: -
D: TRBD1
V: TRBV5-4
CDR3: CASSSGQGAYTGELFF
DNA: TGTGCCAGCAGCTCTGGACAGGGGGCGTACACCGGGGAGCTGTTTTTT

J: TRBJ2-7
size: -
D: -
V: TRBV7-8
CDR3: CASSLAGGQYF
DNA: TGTGCCAGCAGCTTAGCGGGAGGGCAGTACTTC

J: TRBJ1-4
size: -
D: -
V: TRBV6-1
CDR3: CASSGLAGTNEKLFF
DNA: TGTGCCAGCAGTGGGCTGGCAGGAACTAATGAAAAACTGTTTTTT

J: TRBJ1-4
size: -
D: -
V: TRBV30
CDR3: CAWDTRGPGNEKLFF
DNA: TGTGCCTGGGACACGCGGGGGCCGGGTAATGAAAAACTGTTTTTT

J: TRBJ2-2
size: few
D: -
V: TRBV29-1
CDR3: CSVSGSYRGELFF
DNA: TGCAGCGTTTCCGGGTCCTACAGGGGGGAGCTGTTTTTT

J: TRBJ2-5
size: -
D: TRBD1
V: TRBV4-1
CDR3: CASSPWTGLQETQYF
DNA: TGCGCCAGCAGCCCATGGACAGGTCTACAAGAGACCCAGTACTTC

J: TRBJ1-1
size: -
D: -
V: TRBV7-9
CDR3: CASSSIEAFF
DNA: TGTGCCAGCAGCTCAATTGAAGCTTTCTTT

J: TRBJ1-4
size: -
D: -
V: TRBV5-1
CDR3: CASSLTENEKLFF
DNA: TGCGCCAGCAGCTTAACAGAAAATGAAAAACTGTTTTTT

J: TRBJ2-5
size: -
D: -
V: TRBV30
CDR3: CAWNRGTAETQYF
DNA: TGTGCCTGGAATCGGGGGACCGCAGAGACCCAGTACTTC

J: TRBJ2-1
size: -
D: TRBD2
V: TRBV7-2
CDR3: CASSLGPRLAGRRNEQFF
DNA: TGTGCCAGCAGCTTAGGCCCTCGTCTAGCGGGGCGACGCAATGAGCAGTTCTTC

J: TRBJ1-3
size: once
D: -
V: TRBV30
CDR3: CAWSGTGIVGTIYF
DNA: TGTGCCTGGAGTGGTACAGGGATCGTAGGCACCATATATTTT

J: TRBJ1-3
size: once
D: -
V: TRBV7-9
CDR3: CASSNRLGGPGNTIYF
DNA: TGTGCCAGCAGCAATCGACTGGGAGGGCCTGGAAACACCATATATTTT

J: TRBJ2-5
size: few
D: TRBD2
V: TRBV6-4
CDR3: CASSLLAGEGETQYF
DNA: TGTGCCAGCAGTCTTCTAGCGGGAGAAGGGGAGACCCAGTACTTC